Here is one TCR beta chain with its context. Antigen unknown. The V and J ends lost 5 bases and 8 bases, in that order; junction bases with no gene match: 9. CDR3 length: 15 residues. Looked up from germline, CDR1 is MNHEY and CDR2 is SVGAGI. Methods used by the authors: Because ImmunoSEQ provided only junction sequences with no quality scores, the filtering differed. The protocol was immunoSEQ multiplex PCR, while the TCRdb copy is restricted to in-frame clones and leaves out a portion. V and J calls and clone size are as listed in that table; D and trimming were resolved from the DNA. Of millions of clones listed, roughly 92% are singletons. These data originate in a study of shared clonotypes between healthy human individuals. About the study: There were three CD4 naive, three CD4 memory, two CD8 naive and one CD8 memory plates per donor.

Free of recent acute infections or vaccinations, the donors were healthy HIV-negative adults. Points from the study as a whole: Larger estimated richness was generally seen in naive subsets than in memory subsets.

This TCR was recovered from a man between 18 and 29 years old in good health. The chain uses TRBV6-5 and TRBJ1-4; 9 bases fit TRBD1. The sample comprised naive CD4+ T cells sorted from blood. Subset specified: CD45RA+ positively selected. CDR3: CASSKGQGKLEKLFF. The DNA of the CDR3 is TGTGCCAGCAGTAAAGGACAGGGGAAATTGGAAAAACTGTTTTTT.